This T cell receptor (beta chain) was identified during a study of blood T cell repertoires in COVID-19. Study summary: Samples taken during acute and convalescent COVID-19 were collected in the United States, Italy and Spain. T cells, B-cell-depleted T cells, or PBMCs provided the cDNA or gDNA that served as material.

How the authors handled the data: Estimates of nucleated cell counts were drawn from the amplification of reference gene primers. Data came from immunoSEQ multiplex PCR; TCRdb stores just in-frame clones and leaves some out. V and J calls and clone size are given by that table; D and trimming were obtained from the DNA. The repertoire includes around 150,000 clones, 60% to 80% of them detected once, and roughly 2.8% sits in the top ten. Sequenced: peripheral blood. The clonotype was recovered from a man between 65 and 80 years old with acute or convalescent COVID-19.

CDR3 nucleotides: TGTGCCAGTAGTATGCTCGCCAGGGGAGGCAATCAGCCCCAGCATTTT. Protein: CASSMLARGGNQPQHF. The chain employs TRBV19 and TRBJ1-5, with a weak D call TRBD1 (6 bases). The germline V gene has CDR1 LNHDA and CDR2 SQIVND (reference sequence). Trimming shortened V by 3 bases and J by 2 bases, and 14 bases separated the two germline ends. The CDR3 runs 16 residues.